The 14 T cell receptor beta chains listed next were all sequenced from one sample in a study of blood T cell repertoires in COVID-19. The method was immunoSEQ multiplex PCR; TCRdb's version includes in-frame clones alone and lacks a portion of them. The sample yields over 200,000 clones, 80% to 90% seen once. The sequencing sample was made of PBMCs or T cells enriched from blood (not recorded which). The origin of the receptors is a woman aged 30 to 39 who had been exposed to COVID-19.

In this sample, this clone turned up once. The chain couples TRBV4-1 to TRBJ1-1; no definite D call. From germline, CDR1 is MGHRA and CDR2 YSYEKL. This CDR3 is 15 amino acids long. The germline V and J ends were trimmed by 1 base and 4 bases, with 13 bases remaining between them. CDR3 in DNA: TGCGCCAGCAGCCAAGGACGGGGAGGTGCCACTGAAGCTTTCTTT. It translates to CASSQGRGGATEAFF.

This sequence joins TRBV11-3 and TRBJ1-5; 9 bases line up with TRBD1. CDR1 is SGHNT, CDR2 YENEEA, per germline. CDR3 length: 16 amino acids. The V and J ends lost 5 bases and 3 bases, in that order; junction bases with no gene match: 8. CDR3 loop: CASSIRDRVDNQPQHF. DNA of the CDR3: TGTGCCAGCAGCATCCGGGACAGGGTGGACAATCAGCCCCAGCATTTT.

V is TRBV7-9 and J is TRBJ2-1; tentative D call: TRBD2 (6 bases). Germline V gene sequence: CDR1 SEHNR, CDR2 FQNEAQ (reference sequence). This CDR3 is 16 amino acids long. V lost 3 bases and J lost 7, with 19 bases in between. The CDR3 region is CASSLAGGYIGNEQFF. CDR3 DNA sequence: TGTGCCAGCAGCTTGGCCGGGGGATATATCGGGAATGAGCAGTTCTTC.

This chain connects TRBV5-4 to TRBJ1-6; 10 bases are shared with TRBD1. The junction had 6 bases not matched to a gene; V was cut back by 3 bases and J by 9 bases. Germline CDR1 and CDR2: SGHNT and YYREEE (reference sequence). CDR3 length equals 15 residues. DNA for the CDR3: TGTGCCAGCAGCTCGGGACAGGGGATTTCTTCACCCCTCCACTTT. Its protein is CASSSGQGISSPLHF.

The sample holds a few counts of this clone. The chain joins TRBV19 to TRBJ1-1; 9 positions agree with TRBD1. Germline CDR1 is LNHDA and CDR2 is SQIVND (reference sequence). Trimming removed 3 bases from V and 3 bases from J; junction bases left unmatched: 2. The CDR3 length is 14 residues. The CDR3 protein is CASSMDRGDTEAFF. The DNA for the CDR3 is TGTGCCAGTAGTATGGACAGGGGAGACACTGAAGCTTTCTTT.

V usage is TRBV5-4 and J usage is TRBJ2-7, with D possibly TRBD2 on 6 matching bases. Deletions cut 4 bases from V and 4 bases from J, with 15 bases between. Germline V lookup: CDR1 SGHNT, CDR2 YYREEE (reference sequence). The CDR3 length is 14 residues. The CDR3 DNA reads TGTGCCAGCAGCCCTTCCCGCGGGATGTACGAGCAGTACTTC. As protein: CASSPSRGMYEQYF.

This clone was seen only a few times. V usage is TRBV5-1 and J usage is TRBJ2-7; 10 positions match TRBD2. This CDR3 has 15 residues. Unmatched junction bases numbered 5, after V lost 4 bases and J lost 1 base. In germline, CDR1 is SGHRS, CDR2 YFSETQ. CDR3 in amino acids: CASSTGLAPSYEQYF. CDR3 DNA: TGCGCCAGCAGCACGGGACTAGCGCCTTCCTACGAGCAGTACTTC.

This clone was recorded once. This chain connects TRBV11-2 to TRBJ2-1; 8 bases are shared with TRBD2. The CDR3 extends over 16 amino acids. The V gene end was trimmed by 4 bases and the J gene end by 3 bases; junction bases not matched to a gene: 8. Germline CDR1 is SGHAT and CDR2 is FQNNGV. CDR3 DNA sequence: TGTGCCAGCAGCTCACCAGCGGGAGCGGTCTACAATGAGCAGTTCTTC. Encoded protein: CASSSPAGAVYNEQFF.

The chain is built from TRBV6-5 and TRBJ1-2; D is unclear. This CDR3 spans 12 amino acids. Germline-derived CDR1 and CDR2 are MNHEY and SVGAGI. V shed 7 bases and J shed 8 bases, with 14 bases lying between them. CDR3 protein: CASIQGAWGYTF. CDR3 nucleotide sequence: TGTGCCAGCATTCAAGGAGCGTGGGGCTACACCTTC.

The gene calls are TRBV6-6 and TRBJ2-7; D is undetermined. Per the germline V gene, CDR1 is MNHNY and CDR2 is SVGAGI (reference sequence). Trimming stripped 4 bases from V and 5 bases from J, with 9 bases between. CDR3 length: 12 residues. CDR3 residues: CASSFLGHEQYF. For the CDR3, the DNA is TGTGCCAGCAGTTTTCTTGGCCACGAGCAGTACTTC.

This chain connects TRBV24-1 to TRBJ1-2; no reliable D call. Trimming stripped 4 bases from V and 6 bases from J, with 11 bases between. CDR1 and CDR2 from the germline V gene are KGHDR and SFDVKD. The CDR3 sequence is 13 residues long. Here the CDR3 DNA reads TGTGCCACCAGTGACCCAGGAAACAATGGCTACACCTTC. This gives the protein CATSDPGNNGYTF.

The chain has TRBV7-2 and TRBJ2-1; 7 bases are a match to TRBD2. Germline V lookup: CDR1 SGHTA, CDR2 FQGNSA. This CDR3 is 16 amino acids long. The trim removed 2 bases at V and 5 bases at J, leaving 9 bases unmatched. The CDR3 sequence is CASSLCPRRENNEQFF. CDR3 in DNA: TGTGCCAGCAGCTTATGCCCTCGGCGGGAGAACAATGAGCAGTTCTTC.

The rearrangement uses TRBV18 and TRBJ2-1, with D possibly matching TRBD1 (6 bases). The CDR3 is 14 amino acids. CDR1 is KGHSH and CDR2 is LQKENI in the germline V gene. V was cut by 3 bases and J by 1 base, with 7 bases left in between. Written as DNA, the CDR3 is TGTGCCAGCTCACCTAGGGGGTCCTACAATGAGCAGTTCTTC. Protein product: CASSPRGSYNEQFF.

The CDR3 nucleotides read TGTGCCAGCAGTGAGCAGTCCGGGAACTATGGCTACACCTTC. Amino acid sequence: CASSEQSGNYGYTF. The V gene is TRBV2, the J gene TRBJ1-2, with D hard to call. CDR1 and CDR2 from the germline V gene are SNHLY and FYNNEI. The CDR3 has 14 residues. The V end lost 3 bases, the J end lost 2 bases, and 10 bases lay between the germline ends. The whole variable domain, remainder taken from reference TRBV2 and TRBJ1-2, is EPEVTQTPSHQVTQMGQEVILRCVPISNHLYFYWYRQILGQKVEFLVSFYNNEISEKSEIFDDQFSVERPDGSNFTLKIRSTKLEDSAMYFCASSEQSGNYGYTFGSGTRLTVV.